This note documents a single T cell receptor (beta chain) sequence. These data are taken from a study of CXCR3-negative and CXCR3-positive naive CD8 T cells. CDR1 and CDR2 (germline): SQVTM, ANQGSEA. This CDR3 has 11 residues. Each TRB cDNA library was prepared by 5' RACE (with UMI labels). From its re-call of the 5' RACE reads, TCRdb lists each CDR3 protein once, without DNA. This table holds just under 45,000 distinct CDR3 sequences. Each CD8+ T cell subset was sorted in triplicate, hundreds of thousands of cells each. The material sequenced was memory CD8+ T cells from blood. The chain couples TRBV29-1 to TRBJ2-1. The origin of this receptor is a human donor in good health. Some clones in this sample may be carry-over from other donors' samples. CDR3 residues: CSVKGNNEQFF.